A single sample is the source of the 27 T cell receptor beta chains below, sequenced in a study of shared clonotypes between healthy human individuals. Data came from immunoSEQ multiplex PCR; TCRdb stores just in-frame clones and leaves some out. Of over 2 million clones detected, less than 95% appear once; the ten largest clones hold roughly 1.1%. Cells designated naive CD8 were CD45RO-negative and were positively selected for CCR7, with terminally differentiated effector memory CD45RA+ cells excluded. The sample consisted of naive CD8+ T cells sorted from blood. These receptors all stem from a man aged 18 to 30 in good health.

The rearrangement links TRBV4-3 to TRBJ1-1; possible D gene TRBD1, 6 bases. CDR3 length equals 16 residues. The germline gives CDR1 LGHNA, CDR2 YSLEER. V gave up 0 bases and J gave up 10 bases, with 21 bases separating them. The CDR3 protein is CASSQDYGQTPGLAFF. The CDR3 DNA is TGCGCCAGCAGCCAAGATTACGGACAGACCCCAGGTCTAGCTTTCTTT.

V gene TRBV27 combines with J gene TRBJ1-5; 12 bases line up with TRBD1. Trimming took 6 bases from V and 1 from J; bases not matched to a gene: 1. CDR1 MNHEY and CDR2 SMNVEV come from the germline V gene (reference sequence). The CDR3 extends over 15 amino acids. CDR3 region: CASRGTGGSNQPQHF. The CDR3 DNA sequence: TGTGCCAGCAGAGGGACAGGGGGCAGCAATCAGCCCCAGCATTTT.

This chain uses TRBV2 with TRBJ2-7; D is possibly TRBD2 (6 bases). Germline V CDR1 and CDR2: SNHLY, FYNNEI. The V and J ends lost 6 bases and 5 bases respectively, with 11 bases between them. This CDR3 comprises 12 residues. Here the CDR3 DNA reads TGTGCCAGCAGGTTGGGGGGTGACGAGCAGTACTTC. This codes for CASRLGGDEQYF.

The rearrangement uses TRBV6-6 and TRBJ1-5, with unresolved D. V lost 6 bases, J lost 6 bases, and 18 bases lay in between. Germline V gives CDR1 MNHNY, CDR2 SVGAGI (reference sequence). The CDR3 extends over 15 amino acids. For the CDR3, the DNA is TGTGCCAGCAGCCTAACTAGCGGGAGTACTCAGCCCCAGCATTTT. Its protein is CASSLTSGSTQPQHF.

This chain uses TRBV5-1 with TRBJ1-1, with D maybe TRBD1 (6 bases). Germline V gene data show CDR1 as SGHRS and CDR2 as YFSETQ. V lost 3 bases, J lost 3 bases, and 18 bases lay in between. The CDR3 contains 16 residues. This CDR3 is CASSSPTGGLDTEAFF. The CDR3 DNA sequence: TGCGCCAGCAGCTCCCCTACCGGGGGGCTGGACACTGAAGCTTTCTTT.

V usage is TRBV19 and J usage is TRBJ2-5; D might be TRBD1 (6 bases). The CDR3 contains 15 residues. Germline values: CDR1 LNHDA, CDR2 SQIVND (reference sequence). V was clipped by 5 bases and J by 0 bases, with 13 bases between them. The CDR3 sequence: CASSYSTGHQETQYF. The CDR3 DNA reads as TGTGCCAGTAGTTATTCGACAGGACACCAAGAGACCCAGTACTTC.

The chain has TRBV28 and TRBJ2-7; 13 nucleotides align to TRBD2. Trimming removed 6 bases from V and 6 bases from J; junction bases left unmatched: 5. Per the germline V gene, CDR1 is MDHEN and CDR2 is SYDVKM. This CDR3 is 14 amino acids long. CDR3 in DNA: TGTGCCAGCAGACCGGGACTAGCGGGGATCGAGCAGTACTTC. Its protein product is CASRPGLAGIEQYF.

V is TRBV27 and J is TRBJ2-5; possibly TRBD2 for D (6 bases). The CDR3 is 16 amino acids. Germline V gene lookup returns CDR1 MNHEY and CDR2 SMNVEV (reference sequence). Deletions cut 2 bases from V and 1 base from J, with 14 bases between. CDR3 sequence: CASSLGAWGVQETQYF. CDR3 DNA: TGTGCCAGCAGTTTAGGGGCTTGGGGGGTCCAAGAGACCCAGTACTTC.

The chain links TRBV4-1 to TRBJ2-7; 8 nucleotides line up with TRBD1. V lost 3 bases to trimming and J lost 9 bases; unmatched junction nucleotides: 16. The germline V gene encodes CDR1 MGHRA and CDR2 YSYEKL. The CDR3 sequence is 16 residues long. CDR3 protein: CASSHFGSGQGGVQYF. The DNA of the CDR3 is TGCGCCAGCAGCCATTTTGGAAGCGGACAGGGAGGTGTGCAGTACTTC.

The chain links TRBV11-2 to TRBJ2-7; D is undetermined. The CDR3 contains 14 residues. Trimming left V 4 bases short and J 3 bases short, with 13 bases between. Germline loops: CDR1 SGHAT, CDR2 FQNNGV. The CDR3 DNA is TGTGCCAGCAGCTCTAGTTGGTTGGGCTACGAGCAGTACTTC. Translated, it gives CASSSSWLGYEQYF.

The chain couples TRBV7-9 to TRBJ2-1; 11 bases agree with TRBD2. V lost 8 bases and J lost 5; bases outside the gene matches: 2. This CDR3 region has 13 residues. CDR1 is SEHNR, CDR2 FQNEAQ, per germline (reference sequence). The CDR3 loop is CASSTSGDNEQFF. CDR3 in DNA: TGTGCCAGCTCGACTAGCGGGGACAATGAGCAGTTCTTC.

The chain employs TRBV11-3 and TRBJ2-2, with D possibly matching TRBD2 (6 bases). The germline gives CDR1 SGHNT, CDR2 YENEEA. The ends were cut back, 4 bases at V and 4 bases at J, with 10 bases in the middle. The CDR3 spans 14 residues. In nucleotides, the CDR3 is TGTGCCAGCAGCTCAATGGGGGGCACCGGGGAGCTGTTTTTT. Translation gives CASSSMGGTGELFF.

V gene TRBV5-6 combines with J gene TRBJ2-7; 7 nucleotides match TRBD2. CDR3 length equals 15 residues. The V and J ends lost 3 bases and 0 bases, in that order; junction bases with no gene match: 6. Germline V gene sequence: CDR1 SGHDT, CDR2 YYEEEE. The CDR3 region is CASSCPGLPSYEQYF. The CDR3 DNA reads TGTGCCAGCAGCTGTCCGGGACTACCCTCCTACGAGCAGTACTTC.

The chain uses TRBV4-1 and TRBJ2-1; D not certain. CDR1 is MGHRA, CDR2 YSYEKL, per germline. V lost 0 bases to trimming and J lost 7 bases, with 10 bases between them. This CDR3 is 14 amino acids long. CDR3 nucleotides: TGCGCCAGCAGCCAAGATAGGAATTGGAATGAGCAGTTCTTC. As protein: CASSQDRNWNEQFF.

For this clone: The sample holds other DNA sequences that translate to the same CDR3. The J gene is TRBJ1-6, the V gene TRBV19; D remains ambiguous. V lost 3 bases to trimming and J lost 7 bases, with 4 bases between them. Germline CDR1 is LNHDA and CDR2 is SQIVND (reference sequence). The length of the CDR3 is 12 residues. CDR3 amino acids: CASSMGNSPLHF. CDR3 sequence (DNA): TGTGCCAGTAGTATGGGAAATTCACCCCTCCACTTT.

The chain links TRBV15 to TRBJ1-2; tentatively, D is TRBD1 (5 bases). V gave up 0 bases and J gave up 8 bases, with 19 bases separating them. Germline V CDR1 and CDR2: LNHNV, YYDKDF (reference sequence). There are 16 residues in the CDR3. In DNA, the CDR3 is TGTGCCACCAGCAGAGAAAGGGACCTAGGACGTGAGGGCTACACCTTC. Translated: CATSRERDLGREGYTF.

Remarks on this clone: Other DNA variants within this sample encode the same CDR3. The chain uses TRBV6-5 and TRBJ2-2; 7 nucleotides line up with TRBD1. This CDR3 spans 15 amino acids. Trimming removed 2 bases from V and 5 bases from J; junction bases left unmatched: 5. Looked up from germline, CDR1 is MNHEY and CDR2 is SVGAGI. CDR3 sequence: CASSYGQGETGELFF. In DNA, the CDR3 is TGTGCCAGCAGTTACGGGCAGGGGGAGACCGGGGAGCTGTTTTTT.

The V and J genes are TRBV5-1 and TRBJ2-7, with a tentative D call TRBD2 (6 bases). Germline-derived CDR1 and CDR2 are SGHRS and YFSETQ. The CDR3 consists of 16 residues. V lost 4 bases and J lost 0, with 17 bases in between. The CDR3 region has the DNA TGCGCCAGCAGCCACCCCCGGGACTTAAGCTCCTACGAGCAGTACTTC. Protein: CASSHPRDLSSYEQYF.

The table lists this clone with a count of one. The rearrangement uses TRBV6-5 and TRBJ1-1, with 7 bases that match TRBD1. Trimming removed 8 bases from V and 1 base from J; junction bases left unmatched: 10. The CDR3 loop spans 15 amino acids. The germline CDR1 and CDR2 sequences are MNHEY and SVGAGI. The CDR3 sequence: CASRGGDSPNTEAFF. DNA for the CDR3: TGTGCCAGCCGGGGCGGGGACAGCCCGAACACTGAAGCTTTCTTT.

The rearrangement links TRBV27 to TRBJ2-2; tentative D call: TRBD2 (5 bases). V lost 5 bases and J 6 bases, leaving 10 bases between the germline ends. CDR3 length: 13 residues. The germline V gene encodes CDR1 MNHEY and CDR2 SMNVEV (reference sequence). The CDR3 reads CASSPEGAGELFF. The CDR3, as DNA: TGTGCCAGCAGTCCTGAGGGAGCCGGGGAGCTGTTTTTT.

The chain couples TRBV5-6 to TRBJ1-2; D is ambiguous. V lost 5 bases, J lost 4 bases, and 12 bases lay in between. The CDR3 covers 13 residues. Germline CDR1 SGHDT, CDR2 YYEEEE. The CDR3 is CASSPSLGYGYTF. CDR3 nucleotides: TGTGCCAGCAGTCCATCCCTTGGCTATGGCTACACCTTC.

This clone was detected only once. The chain has TRBV20-1 and TRBJ2-1; D not resolved. The CDR3 has 11 amino acids. Germline V CDR1 and CDR2: DFQATT, SNEGSKA (reference sequence). Trimming left V 1 base short and J 5 bases short, with 3 bases between. CDR3 region: CSARVNNEQFF. CDR3 DNA: TGCAGTGCTAGAGTGAACAATGAGCAGTTCTTC.

This chain uses TRBV9 with TRBJ2-5, with TRBD2 as a possible D gene (7 bases). Trimming removed 3 bases at V and 4 bases at J, with 16 bases between. The CDR3 is made up of 15 amino acids. From germline, CDR1 is SGDLS and CDR2 YYNGEE. The CDR3 DNA reads TGTGCCAGCAGCGGACAAACGGGGGGCTTAGAGACCCAGTACTTC. This sequence encodes CASSGQTGGLETQYF.

The chain combines TRBV9 with TRBJ2-5, with TRBD2 matching 9 bases. Trimming cost V 3 bases and J 3 bases; bases outside gene matches: 3. This CDR3 contains 14 residues. Germline assignment: CDR1 SGDLS and CDR2 YYNGEE. The chain's CDR3 is CASSALAGEETQYF. Here the CDR3 DNA reads TGTGCCAGCAGCGCGTTAGCGGGGGAAGAGACCCAGTACTTC.

In the case of this clone: At one boundary the junction diverges from the germline segment, which might be a read error. The rearrangement links TRBV19 to TRBJ1-3, with 7 bases identical to TRBD1. This CDR3 is 12 amino acids long. CDR1 and CDR2 (germline): LNHDA, SQIVND (reference sequence). CDR3 nucleotides: TGTGCCAGTAGTATCGGCCGGGGGACAGCCGATTTT. It specifies CASSIGRGTADF.

As for this clone: Other DNA sequences in this sample translate to the same CDR3. The genes are TRBV28 and TRBJ2-7; D is unresolved. The CDR3 has 13 amino acids. Trimming shortened V by 2 bases and J by 3 bases, and 8 bases separated the two germline ends. In germline, CDR1 is MDHEN, CDR2 SYDVKM. DNA for the CDR3: TGTGCCAGCAGTTTAGGGCAGAACTACGAGCAGTACTTC. This sequence encodes CASSLGQNYEQYF.

The chain is built from TRBV4-2 and TRBJ1-2; 12 bases fit TRBD1. Trimming at V came to 0 bases and at J to 0 bases, leaving 2 bases not matched to a gene. The CDR3 contains 17 residues. CDR1 and CDR2 from the germline V gene are LGHNA and YNFKEQ. The CDR3 sequence: CASSQEGTGGPNYGYTF. Written as DNA, the CDR3 is TGTGCCAGCAGCCAAGAAGGGACAGGGGGCCCTAACTATGGCTACACCTTC.